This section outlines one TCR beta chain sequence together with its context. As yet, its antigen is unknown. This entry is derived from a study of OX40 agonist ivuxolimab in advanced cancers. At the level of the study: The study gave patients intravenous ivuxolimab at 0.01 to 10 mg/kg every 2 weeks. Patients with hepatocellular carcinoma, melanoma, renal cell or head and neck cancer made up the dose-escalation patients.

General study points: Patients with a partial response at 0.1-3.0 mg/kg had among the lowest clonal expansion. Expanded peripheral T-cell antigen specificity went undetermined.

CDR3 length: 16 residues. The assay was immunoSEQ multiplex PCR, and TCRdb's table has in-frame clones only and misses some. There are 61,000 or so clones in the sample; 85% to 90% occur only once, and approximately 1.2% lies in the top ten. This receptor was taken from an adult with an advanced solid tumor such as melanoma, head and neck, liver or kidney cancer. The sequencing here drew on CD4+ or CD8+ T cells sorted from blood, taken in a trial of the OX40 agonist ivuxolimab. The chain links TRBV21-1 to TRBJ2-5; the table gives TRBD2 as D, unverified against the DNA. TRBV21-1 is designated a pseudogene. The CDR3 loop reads CASSNPTSGGRETQYF. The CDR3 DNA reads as TGTGCCAGCAGCAACCCGACTAGCGGGGGGCGGGAGACCCAGTACTTC.